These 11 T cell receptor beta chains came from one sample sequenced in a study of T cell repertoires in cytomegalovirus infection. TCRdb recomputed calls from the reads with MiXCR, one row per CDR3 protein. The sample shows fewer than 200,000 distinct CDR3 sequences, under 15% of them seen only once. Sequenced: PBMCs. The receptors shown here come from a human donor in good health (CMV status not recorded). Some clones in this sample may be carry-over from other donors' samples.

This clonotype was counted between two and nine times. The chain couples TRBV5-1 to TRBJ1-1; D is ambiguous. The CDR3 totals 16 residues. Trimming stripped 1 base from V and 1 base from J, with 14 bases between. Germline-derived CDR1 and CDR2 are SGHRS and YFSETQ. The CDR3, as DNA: TGCGCCAGCAGCTTGATTGGCAGTTTGGCGAACACTGAAGCTTTCTTT. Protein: CASSLIGSLANTEAFF.

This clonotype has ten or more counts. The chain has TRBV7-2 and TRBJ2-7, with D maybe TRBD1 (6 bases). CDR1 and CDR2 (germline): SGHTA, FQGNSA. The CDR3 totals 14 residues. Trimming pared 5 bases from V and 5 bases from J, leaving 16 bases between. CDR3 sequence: CASSPGVGINEQYF. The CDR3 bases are TGTGCCAGCAGCCCAGGGGTTGGAATCAACGAGCAGTACTTC.

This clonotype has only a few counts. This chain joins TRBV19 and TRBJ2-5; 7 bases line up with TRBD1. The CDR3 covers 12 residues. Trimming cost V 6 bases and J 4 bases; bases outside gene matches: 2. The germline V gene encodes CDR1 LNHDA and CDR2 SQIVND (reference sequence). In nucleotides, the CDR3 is TGTGCCAGTAGGAACAGGGGAGAGACCCAGTACTTC. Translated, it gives CASRNRGETQYF.

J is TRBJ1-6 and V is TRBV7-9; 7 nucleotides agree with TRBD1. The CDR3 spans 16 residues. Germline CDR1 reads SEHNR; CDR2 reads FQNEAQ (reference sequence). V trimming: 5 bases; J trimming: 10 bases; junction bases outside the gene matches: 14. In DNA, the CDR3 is TGTGCCAGCAGCCCCCTTCGACAGGGCGGGGAGTCACCCCTCCACTTT. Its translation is CASSPLRQGGESPLHF. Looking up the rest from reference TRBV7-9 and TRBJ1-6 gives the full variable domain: DTGVSQNPRHKITKRGQNVTFRCDPISEHNRLYWYRQTLGQGPEFLTYFQNEAQLEKSRLLSDRFSAERPKGSFSTLEIQRTEQGDSAMYLCASSPLRQGGESPLHFGNGTRLTVT.

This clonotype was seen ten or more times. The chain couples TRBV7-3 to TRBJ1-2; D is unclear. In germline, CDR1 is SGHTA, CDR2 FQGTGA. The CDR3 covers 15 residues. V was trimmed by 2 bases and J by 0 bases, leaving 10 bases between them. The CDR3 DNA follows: TGTGCCAGCAGCTTATCTCCAGGTTCTAACTATGGCTACACCTTC. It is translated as CASSLSPGSNYGYTF.

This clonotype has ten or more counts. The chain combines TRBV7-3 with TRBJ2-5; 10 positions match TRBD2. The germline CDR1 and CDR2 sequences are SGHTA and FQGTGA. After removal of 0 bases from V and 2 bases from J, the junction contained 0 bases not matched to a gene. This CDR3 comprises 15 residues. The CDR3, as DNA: TGTGCCAGCAGCTTAACTAGCGGGGGGCAAGAGACCCAGTACTTC. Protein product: CASSLTSGGQETQYF.

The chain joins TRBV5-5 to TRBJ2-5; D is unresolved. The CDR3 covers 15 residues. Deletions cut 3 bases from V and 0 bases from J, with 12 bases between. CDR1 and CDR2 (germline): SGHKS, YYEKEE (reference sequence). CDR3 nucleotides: TGTGCCAGCAGCTCCCGAATAGGGTACCAAGAGACCCAGTACTTC. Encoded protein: CASSSRIGYQETQYF.

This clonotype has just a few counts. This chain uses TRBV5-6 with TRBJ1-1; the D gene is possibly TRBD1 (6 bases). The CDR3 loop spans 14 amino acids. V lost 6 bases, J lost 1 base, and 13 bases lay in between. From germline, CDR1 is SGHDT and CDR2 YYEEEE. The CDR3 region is CASNEQGRNTEAFF. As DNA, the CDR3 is TGTGCCAGCAACGAACAGGGCAGGAACACTGAAGCTTTCTTT.

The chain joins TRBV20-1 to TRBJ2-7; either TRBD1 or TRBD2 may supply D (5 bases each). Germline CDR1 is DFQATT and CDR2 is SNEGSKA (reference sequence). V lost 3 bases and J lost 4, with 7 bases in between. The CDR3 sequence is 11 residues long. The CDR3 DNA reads TGCAGTGCTAGGGGGGTATACGAGCAGTACTTC. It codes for CSARGVYEQYF.

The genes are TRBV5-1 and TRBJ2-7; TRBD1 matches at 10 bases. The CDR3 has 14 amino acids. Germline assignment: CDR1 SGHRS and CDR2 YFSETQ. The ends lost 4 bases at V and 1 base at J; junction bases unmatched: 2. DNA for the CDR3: TGCGCCAGCAGCCCGGACAGGGGGTCCTACGAGCAGTACTTC. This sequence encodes CASSPDRGSYEQYF.

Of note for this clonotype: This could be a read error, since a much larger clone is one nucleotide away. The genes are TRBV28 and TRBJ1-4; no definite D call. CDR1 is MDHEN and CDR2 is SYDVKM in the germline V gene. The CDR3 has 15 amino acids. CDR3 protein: CTSSSVQVPLGVLFF. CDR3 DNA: TGTACCAGCAGTTCGGTCCAAGTTCCGCTCGGGGTTCTGTTTTTT.